Sequencing of this T cell receptor (beta chain) was carried out in a study of cytomegalovirus exposure and HLA in healthy donors. Study-wide findings and caveats: An analysis was carried out later, and it reportedly showed fewer N-insertions in an Asian-associated ancestry cluster than the approximately 680-donor mean. It is likely that the observed cluster of highly shared sequence variants was a sequencing artifact.

Donors showed nominal health when sampled, although they likely had unrecorded immune exposures. The CDR3 sequence is 15 residues long. V was clipped by 1 base and J by 4 bases, with 16 bases between them. Germline CDR1 GTSNPN, CDR2 SVGIG (reference sequence). The PCR had 60 Vbeta and 13 Jbeta primers. Produced via immunoSEQ multiplex PCR; TCRdb's table is partial and in-frame only. This table has approximately 69,000 clones, 60% to 75% appearing once. On this clone: Its antigen is unidentified.

The clonotype originates from a man aged 40-50 years in good health and CMV-seropositive. The sample comprised PBMCs. The chain links TRBV30 to TRBJ1-1; D remains ambiguous. Written as DNA, the CDR3 is TGTGCCTGGAGTGAGCGGAAGGAGGGAGGCACTGAAGCTTTCTTT. Amino acid sequence: CAWSERKEGGTEAFF.